One and the same sample provided the 16 T cell receptor beta chains below, sequenced in a study of monozygotic twins with cystic fibrosis (dated by TCRdb to about 2021). Libraries came from the immunoSEQ multiplex PCR assay. TCRdb limited this immuneACCESS table to in-frame rearrangements with V and J called. A share of clones is missing; checked studies link under half to unresolved V genes, and the rest is unexplained. Within this sample are tens of thousands of clones, with 75% to 95% of them counted one time only. The biggest ten clones account for approximately 0.19% of the sample. The sequenced sample consisted of blood. The receptors were sampled from a boy aged 2 to 10 with cystic fibrosis.

The V and J genes are TRBV18 and TRBJ2-1; D unresolved. The V end was cut by 3 bases, the J end by 5 bases, with 14 bases between. Germline CDR1 KGHSH, CDR2 LQKENI. CDR3 size: 15 residues. In nucleotides, the CDR3 is TGTGCCAGCTCACCGTCAACAGCTGGAGACAATGAGCAGTTCTTC. This codes for CASSPSTAGDNEQFF. Full variable domain (rest looked up from reference TRBV18 and TRBJ2-1): NAGVMQNPRHLVRRRGQEARLRCSPMKGHSHVYWYRQLPEEGLKFMVYLQKENIIDESGMPKERFSAEFPKEGPSILRIQQVVRGDSAAYFCASSPSTAGDNEQFFGPGTRLTVL.

The rearrangement joins TRBV7-9 to TRBJ2-7; 10 bases are shared with TRBD2. Losses at the gene ends were 2 bases for V and 2 bases for J; bases not matched to a gene: 9. This CDR3 comprises 17 residues. CDR1 is SEHNR and CDR2 is FQNEAQ in the germline V gene (reference sequence). The CDR3 sequence is CASSLRGLAGATYEQYF. The CDR3 nucleotides read TGTGCCAGCAGCTTAAGGGGCCTAGCGGGGGCCACCTACGAGCAGTACTTC.

This chain connects TRBV19 to TRBJ1-6, with D possibly being TRBD1 (5 bases). Trimming took 4 bases from V and 8 from J, leaving 12 bases between them. CDR3 length: 14 amino acids. The germline CDR1 and CDR2 sequences are LNHDA and SQIVND (reference sequence). CDR3 amino acids: CASSNQDTHSPLHF. The CDR3 DNA reads as TGTGCCAGTAGTAACCAGGACACCCATTCACCCCTCCACTTT. The full variable domain, completed using reference TRBV19 and TRBJ1-6, is DGGITQSPKYLFRKEGQNVTLSCEQNLNHDAMYWYRQDPGQGLRLIYYSQIVNDFQKGDIAEGYSVSREKKESFPLTVTSAQKNPTAFYLCASSNQDTHSPLHFGNGTRLTVT.

The chain joins TRBV19 to TRBJ1-2, with D possibly being TRBD1 (5 bases). CDR3 length: 16 amino acids. The V gene's germline CDR1 is LNHDA and CDR2 SQIVND (reference sequence). The V and J ends lost 3 bases and 1 base respectively, with 15 bases between them. CDR3 loop: CASSIGGPPFNYGYTF. The DNA for the CDR3 is TGTGCCAGTAGTATCGGGGGACCGCCCTTTAACTATGGCTACACCTTC. Based on the CDR3 plus reference TRBV19 and TRBJ1-2, the full variable domain is DGGITQSPKYLFRKEGQNVTLSCEQNLNHDAMYWYRQDPGQGLRLIYYSQIVNDFQKGDIAEGYSVSREKKESFPLTVTSAQKNPTAFYLCASSIGGPPFNYGYTFGSGTRLTVV.

The chain uses TRBV9 and TRBJ2-1; D ambiguous. This CDR3 comprises 13 residues. V gave up 0 bases and J gave up 8 bases, with 9 bases separating them. Germline assignment: CDR1 SGDLS and CDR2 YYNGEE. The CDR3 coding sequence is TGTGCCAGCAGCGTAGCTACCCGAGATGAGCAGTTCTTC. Translating gives CASSVATRDEQFF.

The chain is built from TRBV29-1 and TRBJ1-2; TRBD1 is a possible D gene (6 bases). Germline V lookup: CDR1 SQVTM, CDR2 ANQGSEA. The CDR3 loop spans 14 amino acids. Between the trimmed V and J ends, which lost 0 bases and 4 bases, there was a span of 12 bases. As DNA, the CDR3 is TGCAGCGTTGAAGAGGAGGGACAAGGCTATGGCTACACCTTC. Amino acid sequence: CSVEEEGQGYGYTF.

V usage is TRBV7-9 and J usage is TRBJ1-4; 8 bases are shared with TRBD1. J gave up 3 bases and V 4 bases, and 7 bases lay outside the gene matches. The CDR3 spans 16 residues. Germline V gene sequence: CDR1 SEHNR, CDR2 FQNEAQ (reference sequence). DNA of the CDR3: TGTGCCAGCAGCTCAACAGGGGGAGTCGCTAATGAAAAACTGTTTTTT. Its translation: CASSSTGGVANEKLFF.

This chain uses TRBV5-6 with TRBJ1-5, with 12 bases aligning to TRBD1. Trimming took 0 bases from V and 5 from J; bases not matched to a gene: 3. Per germline, CDR1 SGHDT and CDR2 YYEEEE. This CDR3 contains 16 residues. The chain's CDR3 is CASSLERDRGHQPQHF. CDR3 DNA sequence: TGTGCCAGCAGCTTGGAGCGGGACAGGGGGCATCAGCCCCAGCATTTT.

This clone is a singleton in its sample. The V call is TRBV2, the J call TRBJ1-1, with a possible D match to TRBD1 (6 bases). Trimming took 2 bases from V and 3 from J, leaving 10 bases between them. The CDR3 is 14 amino acids. From germline, CDR1 is SNHLY and CDR2 FYNNEI. The CDR3 DNA reads as TGTGCCAGCAGTGAATGGGGGCGGCACACTGAAGCTTTCTTT. This gives the protein CASSEWGRHTEAFF.

The chain employs TRBV7-2 and TRBJ1-1; no clear D gene. Per germline, CDR1 SGHTA and CDR2 FQGNSA. The CDR3 runs to 10 residues. The V gene lost 5 bases and the J gene lost 7 bases, with 5 bases spanning the gap. The CDR3 is CASSVYEAFF. The CDR3 nucleotides read TGTGCCAGCAGCGTTTATGAAGCTTTCTTT.

The chain employs TRBV25-1 and TRBJ1-5, with 10 positions matching TRBD1. V shed 4 bases, J shed 10 bases, and the junction held 7 bases outside the gene matches. CDR3 length: 14 residues. Germline CDR1 is MGHDK and CDR2 is SYGVNS. The CDR3 spells CASSGQGAGGPQHF. In DNA form, the CDR3 reads TGTGCCAGCAGTGGACAGGGGGCAGGAGGACCCCAGCATTTT.

The chain joins TRBV29-1 to TRBJ2-5; D is perhaps TRBD2 (5 bases). Germline values: CDR1 SQVTM, CDR2 ANQGSEA. The CDR3 length is 11 residues. V was shortened by 4 bases and J by 4 bases, with 7 bases between the two germline ends. CDR3 sequence (DNA): TGCAGCGTTGGGAGGTCAGAGACCCAGTACTTC. Translated, it gives CSVGRSETQYF.

The V gene is TRBV6-4, the J gene TRBJ2-3; TRBD1 matches at 10 bases. The CDR3 has 14 amino acids. Unmatched junction bases numbered 0, after V lost 2 bases and J lost 4 bases. CDR1 is MRHNA and CDR2 is SNTAGT in the germline V gene. CDR3 amino acids: CASSDGQGADTQYF. CDR3 in DNA: TGTGCCAGCAGTGACGGACAGGGGGCAGATACGCAGTATTTT.

This chain joins TRBV6-5 and TRBJ2-7; 9 bases map to TRBD1. CDR1 MNHEY and CDR2 SVGAGI come from the germline V gene. The CDR3 is 16 amino acids. V lost 2 bases, J lost 6 bases, and 11 bases stayed unmatched. The CDR3 protein is CASSYGPGQGNPEQYF. For the CDR3, the DNA is TGTGCCAGCAGTTACGGGCCGGGACAGGGTAACCCCGAGCAGTACTTC.

This clone was counted between two and nine times. The genes are TRBV7-9 and TRBJ1-6; 7 bases are a match to TRBD1. Germline V gives CDR1 SEHNR, CDR2 FQNEAQ (reference sequence). The trim removed 5 bases at V and 4 bases at J, leaving 5 bases unmatched. The CDR3 covers 15 residues. As DNA, the CDR3 is TGTGCCAGCAGCAGCCCGGGACAGTATAATTCACCCCTCCACTTT. Protein product: CASSSPGQYNSPLHF.

The chain links TRBV4-2 to TRBJ1-2, with a tentative D call TRBD1 (6 bases). V lost 4 bases and J 5 bases, leaving 17 bases between the germline ends. Germline CDR1 is LGHNA and CDR2 is YNFKEQ. The CDR3 is 15 amino acids. CDR3 residues: CASSPREGEWYGYTF. CDR3 sequence (DNA): TGTGCCAGCAGCCCTCGAGAGGGGGAGTGGTATGGCTACACCTTC.